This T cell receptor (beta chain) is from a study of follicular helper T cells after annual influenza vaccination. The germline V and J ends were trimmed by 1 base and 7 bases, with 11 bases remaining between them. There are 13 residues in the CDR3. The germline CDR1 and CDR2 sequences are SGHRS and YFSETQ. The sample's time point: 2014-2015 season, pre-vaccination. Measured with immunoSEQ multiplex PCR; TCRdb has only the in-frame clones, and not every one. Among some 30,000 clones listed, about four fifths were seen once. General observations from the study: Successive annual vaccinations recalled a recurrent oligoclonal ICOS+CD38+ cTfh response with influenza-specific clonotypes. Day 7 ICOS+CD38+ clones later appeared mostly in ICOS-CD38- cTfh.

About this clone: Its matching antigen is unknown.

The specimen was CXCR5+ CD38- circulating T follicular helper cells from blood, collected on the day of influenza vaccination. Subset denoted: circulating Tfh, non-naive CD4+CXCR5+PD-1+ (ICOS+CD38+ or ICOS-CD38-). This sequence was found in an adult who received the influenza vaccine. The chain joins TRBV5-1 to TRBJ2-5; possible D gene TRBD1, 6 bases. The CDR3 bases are TGCGCCAGCAGCTTGAACAGGGAAATGACCCAGTACTTC. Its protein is CASSLNREMTQYF.